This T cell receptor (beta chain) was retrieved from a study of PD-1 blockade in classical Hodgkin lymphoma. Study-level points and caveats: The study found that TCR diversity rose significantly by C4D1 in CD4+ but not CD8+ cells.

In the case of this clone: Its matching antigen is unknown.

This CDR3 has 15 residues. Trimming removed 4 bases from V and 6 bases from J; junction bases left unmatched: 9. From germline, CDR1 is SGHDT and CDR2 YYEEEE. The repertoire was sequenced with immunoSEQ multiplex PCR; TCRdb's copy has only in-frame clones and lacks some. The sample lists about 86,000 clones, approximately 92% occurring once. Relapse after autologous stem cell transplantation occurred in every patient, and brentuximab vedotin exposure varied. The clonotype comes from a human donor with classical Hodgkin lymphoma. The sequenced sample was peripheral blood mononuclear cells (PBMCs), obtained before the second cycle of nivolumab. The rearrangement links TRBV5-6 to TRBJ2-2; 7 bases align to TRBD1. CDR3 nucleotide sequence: TGTGCCAGCAGCAATTTACAGGGGATTTCCGGGGAGCTGTTTTTT. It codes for CASSNLQGISGELFF.